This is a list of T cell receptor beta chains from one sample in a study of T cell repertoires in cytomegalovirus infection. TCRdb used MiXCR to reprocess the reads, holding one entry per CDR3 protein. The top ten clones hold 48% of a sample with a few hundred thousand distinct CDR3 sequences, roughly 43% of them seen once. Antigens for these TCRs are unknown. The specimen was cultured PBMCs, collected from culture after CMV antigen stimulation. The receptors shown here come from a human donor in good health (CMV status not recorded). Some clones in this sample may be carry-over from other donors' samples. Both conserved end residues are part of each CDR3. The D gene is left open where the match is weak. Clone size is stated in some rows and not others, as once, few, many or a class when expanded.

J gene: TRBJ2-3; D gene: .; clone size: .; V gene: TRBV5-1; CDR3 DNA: TGCGCCAGCAGCAGGGAAGGCACAGATACGCAGTATTTT; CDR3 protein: CASSREGTDTQYF
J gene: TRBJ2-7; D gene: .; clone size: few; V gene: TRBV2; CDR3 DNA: TGTGCCAGCTCGGGCAGGAACGAGCAGTACTTC; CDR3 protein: CASSGRNEQYF
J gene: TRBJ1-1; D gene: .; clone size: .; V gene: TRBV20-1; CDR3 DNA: TGCAGTGCTAAGAGACACCTGAACACTGAAGCTTTCTTT; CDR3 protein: CSAKRHLNTEAFF
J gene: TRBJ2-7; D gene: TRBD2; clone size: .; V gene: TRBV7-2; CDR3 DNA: TGTGCCAGCAGCTTAAGACTAGCGGTGAACTACGAGCAGTACTTC; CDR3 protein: CASSLRLAVNYEQYF
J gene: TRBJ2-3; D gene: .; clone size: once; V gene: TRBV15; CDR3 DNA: TGTGCCACCAGCAGGGACAAGAGCACAGATACGCAGTATTTT; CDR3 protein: CATSRDKSTDTQYF
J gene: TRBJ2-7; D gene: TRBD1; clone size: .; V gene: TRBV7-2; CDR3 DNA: TGTGCCAGCAGCTCTATTGGGGACAGAACCTACGAGCAGTACTTC; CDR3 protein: CASSSIGDRTYEQYF
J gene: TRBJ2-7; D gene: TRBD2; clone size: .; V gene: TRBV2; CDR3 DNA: TGTGCCAGCAGTGAAATAACGGGACTAGCGGGGAACTGGCCCTACGAGCAGTACTTC; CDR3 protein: CASSEITGLAGNWPYEQYF
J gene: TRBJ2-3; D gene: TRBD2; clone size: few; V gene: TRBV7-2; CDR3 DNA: TGTGCCAGCAGCTTAAAGAGCGGGGGGGCCAACACAGATACGCAGTATTTT; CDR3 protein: CASSLKSGGANTDTQYF
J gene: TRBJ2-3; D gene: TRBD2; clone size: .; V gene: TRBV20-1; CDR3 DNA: TGCAGTGCTAGAGTGGCTAGCGGGAGTCGGGATACGCAGTATTTT; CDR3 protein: CSARVASGSRDTQYF
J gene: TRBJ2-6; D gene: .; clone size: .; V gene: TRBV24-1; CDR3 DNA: TGTGCCACCAGTGAAGGGACACCGTCTGGGGCCAACGTCCTGACTTTC; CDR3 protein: CATSEGTPSGANVLTF
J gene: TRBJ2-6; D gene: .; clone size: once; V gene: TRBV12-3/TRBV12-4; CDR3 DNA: TGTGCCAGCAGACCAGGGGCTGGGGCCAACGTCCTGACTTTC; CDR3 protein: CASRPGAGANVLTF
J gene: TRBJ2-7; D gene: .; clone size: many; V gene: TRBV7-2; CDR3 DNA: TGTGCCAGCAGCTTAGCGACAGGCTACGAGCAGTACTTC; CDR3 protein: CASSLATGYEQYF
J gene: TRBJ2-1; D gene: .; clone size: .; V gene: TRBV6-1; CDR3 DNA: TGTGCCAGCAGGGTAACACAGGGCTCCTACAATGAGCAGTTCTTC; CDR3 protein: CASRVTQGSYNEQFF
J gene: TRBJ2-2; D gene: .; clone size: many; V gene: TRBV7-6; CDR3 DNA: TGTGCCAGCAGCTTAGCGAGAGAGGGCACCGGGGAGCTGTTTTTT; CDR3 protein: CASSLAREGTGELFF
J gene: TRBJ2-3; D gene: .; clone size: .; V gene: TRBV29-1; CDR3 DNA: TGCAGCGTTGGCCTAGCGCGTTTCAGGGATACGCAGTATTTT; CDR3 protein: CSVGLARFRDTQYF
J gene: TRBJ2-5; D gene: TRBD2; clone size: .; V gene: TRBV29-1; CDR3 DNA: TGCAGCGTTTCGGGACTAGCGGACCAAGAGACCCAGTACTTC; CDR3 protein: CSVSGLADQETQYF
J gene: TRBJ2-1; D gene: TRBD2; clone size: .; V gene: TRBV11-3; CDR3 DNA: TGTGCCAGCAGCCGAAGCGGGGGGACCCCCTACAATGAGCAGTTCTTC; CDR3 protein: CASSRSGGTPYNEQFF
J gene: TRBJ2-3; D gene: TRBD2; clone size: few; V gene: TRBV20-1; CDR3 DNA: TGCAGTGCAAGAAGGCCGGGACTAGCGGGAGGGAAGGATACGCAGTATTTT; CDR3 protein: CSARRPGLAGGKDTQYF
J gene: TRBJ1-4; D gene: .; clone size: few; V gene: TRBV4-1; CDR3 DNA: TGCGCGAAAAAATTGTCCGGGGAAAAACTGTTTTTT; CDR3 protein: CAKKLSGEKLFF
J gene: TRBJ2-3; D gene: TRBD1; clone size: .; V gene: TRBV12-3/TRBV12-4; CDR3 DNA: TGTGCCAGCAGTTTCCCCCGGACAGGGGGTTTCACAGATACGCAGTATTTT; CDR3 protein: CASSFPRTGGFTDTQYF
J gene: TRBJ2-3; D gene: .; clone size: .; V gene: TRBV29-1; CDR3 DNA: TGCAGCGTTGAAGATGACCGTCAATATTTT; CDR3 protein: CSVEDDRQYF
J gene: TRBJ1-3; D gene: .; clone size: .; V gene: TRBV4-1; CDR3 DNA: TGCGCCAGCAGCCAGACACGGATAGGAAACACCATATATTTT; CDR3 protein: CASSQTRIGNTIYF
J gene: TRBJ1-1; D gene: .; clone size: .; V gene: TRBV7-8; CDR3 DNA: TGTGCCAGCAGCTTACAGGGTTGGAACACTGAAGCTTTCTTT; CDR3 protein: CASSLQGWNTEAFF
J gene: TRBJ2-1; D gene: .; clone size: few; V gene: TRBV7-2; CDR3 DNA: TGTGCCAGCAGCTTAGTTGAAGGAGAGCAGTTCTTC; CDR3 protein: CASSLVEGEQFF
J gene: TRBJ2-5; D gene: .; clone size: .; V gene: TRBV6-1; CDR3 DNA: TGTGCCAGCAGGGAGCTACGGGGGGCCCAAGAGACCCAGTACTTC; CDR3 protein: CASRELRGAQETQYF
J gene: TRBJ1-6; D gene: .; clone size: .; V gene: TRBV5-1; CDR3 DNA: TGCGCCAGCAGCCAGCTTTTCGGGGCGCGCTCACCCCTCCACTTT; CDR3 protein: CASSQLFGARSPLHF
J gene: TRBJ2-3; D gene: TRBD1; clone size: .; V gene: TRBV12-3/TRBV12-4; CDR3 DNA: TGTGCCAGCAGTCTCGGGACAGGGGAGGATACGCAGTATTTT; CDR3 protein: CASSLGTGEDTQYF
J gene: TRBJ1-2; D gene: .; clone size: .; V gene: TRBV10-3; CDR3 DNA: TGTGCCACCTTCGACAATTACAGGGACTTGGGTAATGGCTACACCTTC; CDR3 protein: CATFDNYRDLGNGYTF
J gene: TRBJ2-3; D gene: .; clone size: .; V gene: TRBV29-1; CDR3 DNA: TGCAGCGTTGAAGGGGTCGGAGCGAGCACAGATACGCAGTATTTT; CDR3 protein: CSVEGVGASTDTQYF
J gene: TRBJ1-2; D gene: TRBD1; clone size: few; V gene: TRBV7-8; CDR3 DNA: TGTGCCAGCTCCCGGGCAGGGGGTGGCTATGGCTACACCTTC; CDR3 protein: CASSRAGGGYGYTF
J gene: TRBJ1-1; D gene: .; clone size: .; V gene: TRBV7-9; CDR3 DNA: TGTGCCAGCAGCCTCTCGCAAGAAGCTTTCTTT; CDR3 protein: CASSLSQEAFF
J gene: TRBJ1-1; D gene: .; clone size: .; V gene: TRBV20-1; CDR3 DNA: TGCAGTGCAGAAGCAGGGCTTGGTGGTGAAGCTTTCTTT; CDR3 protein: CSAEAGLGGEAFF
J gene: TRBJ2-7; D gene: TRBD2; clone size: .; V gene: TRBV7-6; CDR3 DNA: TGTGCCAGCAGCCATACTCAGACTAGCGGGGCAGACGAGCAGTACTTC; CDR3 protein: CASSHTQTSGADEQYF
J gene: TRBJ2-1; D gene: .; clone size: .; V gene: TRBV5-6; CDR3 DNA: TGTGCCAGCAGCTGGACTTGGAATGAGCAGTTCTTC; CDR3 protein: CASSWTWNEQFF
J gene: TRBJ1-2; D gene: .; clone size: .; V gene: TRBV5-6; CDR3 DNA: TGTGCCAGCAGCTTGGACCCACAGGGAGTCTATGGCTACACCTTC; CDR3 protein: CASSLDPQGVYGYTF
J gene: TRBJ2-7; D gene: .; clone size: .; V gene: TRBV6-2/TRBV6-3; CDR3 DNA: TGTGCCACGACATGGAGGTCCTCCTACGAGCAGTACTTC; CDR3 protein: CATTWRSSYEQYF
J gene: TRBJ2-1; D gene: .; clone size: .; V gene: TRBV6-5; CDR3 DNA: TGTGCCAGCAGTTACAGCGTGGCCCCGGGAAATGAGCAGTTCTTC; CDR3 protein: CASSYSVAPGNEQFF
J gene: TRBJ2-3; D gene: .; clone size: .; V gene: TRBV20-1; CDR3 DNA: TGCAGTGCTAGAAATGTGGGAAGGGGCACAGATACGCAGTATTTT; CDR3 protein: CSARNVGRGTDTQYF
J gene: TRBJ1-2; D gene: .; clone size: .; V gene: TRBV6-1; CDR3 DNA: TGTGCCAGCAGCGGAGATATAAGGGTCGTTGACACCTTC; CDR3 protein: CASSGDIRVVDTF
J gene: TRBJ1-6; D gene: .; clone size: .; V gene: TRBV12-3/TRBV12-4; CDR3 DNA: TGTGCCAGCAGTCCGACGGGGGTGGGTTCACCCCTCCACTTT; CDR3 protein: CASSPTGVGSPLHF
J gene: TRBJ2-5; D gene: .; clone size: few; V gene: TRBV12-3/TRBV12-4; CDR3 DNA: TGTGCCAGCAGCGCCCTATGGGGTCGGGCAATAAACCTCGGGGAGACCCAGTACTTC; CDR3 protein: CASSALWGRAINLGETQYF
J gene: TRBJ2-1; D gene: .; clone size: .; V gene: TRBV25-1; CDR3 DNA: TGTGCCAGCGGCCGGGACGGACGATTCAATGAGCAGTTCTTC; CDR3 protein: CASGRDGRFNEQFF
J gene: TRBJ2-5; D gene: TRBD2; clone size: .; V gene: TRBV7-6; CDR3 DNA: TGTGCCAGCAGCTCGCGGGGGGTTGTAGAGACCCAGTACTTC; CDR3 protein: CASSSRGVVETQYF
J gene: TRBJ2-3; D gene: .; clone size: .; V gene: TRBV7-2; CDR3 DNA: TGTGCCAGCACGGATGGGGATACGCAGTATTTT; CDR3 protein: CASTDGDTQYF
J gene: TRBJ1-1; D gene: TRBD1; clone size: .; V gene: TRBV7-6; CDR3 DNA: TGTGCCAGCAGCTCTCGGACAGGCTCTGAAGCTTTCTTT; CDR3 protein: CASSSRTGSEAFF
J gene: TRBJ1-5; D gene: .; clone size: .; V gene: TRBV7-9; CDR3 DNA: TGTGCCAGCAGCGAAATGGCGGGGAACCAGCCCCAGCATTTT; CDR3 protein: CASSEMAGNQPQHF
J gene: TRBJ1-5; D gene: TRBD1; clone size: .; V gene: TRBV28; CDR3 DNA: TGTGCCAGCAGTTTAAGACAGGGGGCTCATCAGCCCCAGCATTTT; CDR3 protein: CASSLRQGAHQPQHF
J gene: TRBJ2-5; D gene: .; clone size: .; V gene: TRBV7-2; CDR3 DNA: TGTGCCAGCAGCTTACATTACAGGGAGAGAGAGACCCAGTACTTC; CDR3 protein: CASSLHYRERETQYF
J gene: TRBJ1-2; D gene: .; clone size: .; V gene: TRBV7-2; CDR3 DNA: TGTGCCAGCAGCTTAGCCCCCACGGAAGGCTACACCTTC; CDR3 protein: CASSLAPTEGYTF
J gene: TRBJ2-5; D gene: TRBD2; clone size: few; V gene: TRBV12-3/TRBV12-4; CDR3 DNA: TGTGCCAGCAGTTTATTTGGGTTGACTAGCGGGTCCAAAGAGACCCAGTACTTC; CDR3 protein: CASSLFGLTSGSKETQYF
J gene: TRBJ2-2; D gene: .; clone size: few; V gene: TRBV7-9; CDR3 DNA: TGTGCCAGCAGCCCGCCGGGCCCCCGGGCCGGGGAGCTGTTTTTT; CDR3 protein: CASSPPGPRAGELFF
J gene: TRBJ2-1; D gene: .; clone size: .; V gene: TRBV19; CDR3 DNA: TGTGCCAGTAGTACTCGAAACTTTCAAGACAATGAGCAGTTCTTC; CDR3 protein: CASSTRNFQDNEQFF
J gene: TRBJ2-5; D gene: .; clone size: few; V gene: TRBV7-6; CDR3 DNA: TGTGCCAGCAGCTTACTGTCCGGGTCTGGGACCCAGTACTTC; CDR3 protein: CASSLLSGSGTQYF
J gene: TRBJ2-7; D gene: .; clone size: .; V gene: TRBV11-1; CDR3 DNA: TGTGCCAGCAGCCACCGGACAGCACAATACGAGGAGCAGTACTTC; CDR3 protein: CASSHRTAQYEEQYF
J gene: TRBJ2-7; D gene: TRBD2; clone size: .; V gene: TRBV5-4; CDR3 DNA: TGTGCCAGCAGCTTCGGTACTAGCGAGGACTATTCCTACGAGCAGTACTTC; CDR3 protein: CASSFGTSEDYSYEQYF
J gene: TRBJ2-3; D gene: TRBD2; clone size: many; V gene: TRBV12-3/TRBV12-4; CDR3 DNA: TGTGCCAGCAGTTTGTCGGGACTAGCGGGAGATACGCAGTATTTT; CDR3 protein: CASSLSGLAGDTQYF
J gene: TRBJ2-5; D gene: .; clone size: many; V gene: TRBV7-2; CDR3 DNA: TGTGCCAGCAGCTTATCCGGAAAGTCCCAGTACTTC; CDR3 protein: CASSLSGKSQYF